These T cell receptor beta chains were read from a single sample in a study of blood T cell repertoires in COVID-19. Here immunoSEQ multiplex PCR was the method, and the copy in TCRdb shows in-frame clones only, minus some. Here the sample spans around 190,000 clones, roughly 77% being singletons. Sequencing was performed on peripheral blood. All receptors come from a man between 70 and 80 years old with active or convalescent COVID-19. Each CDR3 is given with its conserved first and last residue. The order of the fields is D gene, V gene, J gene, clone size, CDR3 protein, CDR3 DNA. A D gene is named only where the DNA matches it firmly. A clone size is listed for some rows: how often the clone was seen (once, few, many), or a class if it is expanded.

D gene: .
V gene: TRBV5-4
J gene: TRBJ1-3
clone size: once
CDR3 protein: CASSIQGTGNTIYF
CDR3 DNA: TGTGCCAGCAGTATCCAGGGGACTGGAAACACCATATATTTT

D gene: .
V gene: TRBV3-1/TRBV3-2
J gene: TRBJ1-5
clone size: .
CDR3 protein: CASSQDRYTPQHF
CDR3 DNA: TGTGCCAGCAGCCAAGATCGATACACGCCCCAGCATTTT

D gene: TRBD1
V gene: TRBV4-2
J gene: TRBJ1-1
clone size: few
CDR3 protein: CASSQDRQGGTEAFF
CDR3 DNA: TGTGCCAGCAGCCAAGATAGGCAGGGGGGCACTGAAGCTTTCTTT

D gene: TRBD2
V gene: TRBV7-2
J gene: TRBJ2-1
clone size: .
CDR3 protein: CASSLLAGSSYNEQFF
CDR3 DNA: TGTGCCAGCAGTCTTCTAGCGGGGAGCTCCTACAATGAGCAGTTCTTC

D gene: .
V gene: TRBV6-5
J gene: TRBJ2-7
clone size: .
CDR3 protein: CASSPTGTTSGEQYF
CDR3 DNA: TGTGCCAGCAGTCCCACCGGGACAACGTCGGGAGAGCAGTACTTC

D gene: TRBD2
V gene: TRBV5-4
J gene: TRBJ2-1
clone size: once
CDR3 protein: CASSLGTSSSSEQFF
CDR3 DNA: TGTGCCAGCAGCTTAGGGACTAGCTCTAGTAGTGAGCAGTTCTTC

D gene: TRBD1
V gene: TRBV15
J gene: TRBJ2-7
clone size: once
CDR3 protein: CATSTGQGSYEQYF
CDR3 DNA: TGTGCCACCAGCACCGGACAGGGCTCCTACGAGCAGTACTTC

D gene: .
V gene: TRBV27
J gene: TRBJ2-5
clone size: .
CDR3 protein: CASSRIPGQGEETQYF
CDR3 DNA: TGTGCCAGCAGTAGAATACCGGGACAAGGGGAAGAGACCCAGTACTTC

D gene: TRBD1
V gene: TRBV30
J gene: TRBJ2-7
clone size: .
CDR3 protein: CAWTTDRGIHEQYF
CDR3 DNA: TGTGCCTGGACCACGGACAGGGGAATACACGAGCAGTACTTC

D gene: .
V gene: TRBV19
J gene: TRBJ1-2
clone size: .
CDR3 protein: CASSIDVRGPVGTF
CDR3 DNA: TGTGCCAGTAGTATAGATGTCCGAGGGCCCGTGGGCACCTTC

D gene: TRBD1
V gene: TRBV11-3
J gene: TRBJ2-7
clone size: .
CDR3 protein: CASSPQGASYEQYF
CDR3 DNA: TGTGCCAGCAGTCCCCAGGGGGCATCCTACGAGCAGTACTTC

D gene: TRBD1
V gene: TRBV25-1
J gene: TRBJ2-7
clone size: .
CDR3 protein: CASSPYRGSYEQYF
CDR3 DNA: TGTGCCAGCAGTCCATACAGGGGATCCTACGAGCAGTACTTC

D gene: .
V gene: TRBV4-1
J gene: TRBJ1-4
clone size: once
CDR3 protein: CASSQREGEKLFF
CDR3 DNA: TGCGCCAGCAGCCAGAGGGAGGGGGAAAAACTGTTTTTT

D gene: TRBD2
V gene: TRBV2
J gene: TRBJ2-1
clone size: .
CDR3 protein: CASRTSGNNEQFF
CDR3 DNA: TGTGCCAGCCGGACTAGCGGGAACAATGAGCAGTTCTTC

D gene: TRBD1
V gene: TRBV11-3
J gene: TRBJ1-1
clone size: .
CDR3 protein: CASSPGQGARTEAFF
CDR3 DNA: TGTGCCAGCAGCCCCGGACAGGGGGCACGGACTGAAGCTTTCTTT

D gene: .
V gene: TRBV11-2
J gene: TRBJ2-2
clone size: .
CDR3 protein: CASSLDAASTGELFF
CDR3 DNA: TGTGCCAGCAGCTTAGACGCGGCATCCACCGGGGAGCTGTTTTTT

D gene: .
V gene: TRBV18
J gene: TRBJ1-1
clone size: once
CDR3 protein: CASSPPSYEAFF
CDR3 DNA: TGTGCCAGCTCACCACCCTCCTATGAAGCTTTCTTT

D gene: .
V gene: TRBV7-6
J gene: TRBJ2-5
clone size: .
CDR3 protein: CASSLVGGVGGQETQYF
CDR3 DNA: TGTGCCAGCAGCTTAGTGGGAGGAGTTGGGGGCCAAGAGACCCAGTACTTC

D gene: .
V gene: TRBV7-2
J gene: TRBJ1-4
clone size: .
CDR3 protein: CASSSQTASNEKLFF
CDR3 DNA: TGTGCCAGCAGCTCCCAGACAGCCTCTAATGAAAAACTGTTTTTT

D gene: TRBD1
V gene: TRBV4-2
J gene: TRBJ1-2
clone size: .
CDR3 protein: CASSQDQTGGFYGYTF
CDR3 DNA: TGTGCCAGCAGCCAAGATCAGACAGGGGGCTTCTATGGCTACACCTTC

D gene: .
V gene: TRBV6-5
J gene: TRBJ2-2
clone size: once
CDR3 protein: CASTRQFLNTGELFF
CDR3 DNA: TGTGCCAGCACCCGACAGTTTTTGAACACCGGGGAGCTGTTTTTT

D gene: TRBD1
V gene: TRBV6-5
J gene: TRBJ1-2
clone size: once
CDR3 protein: CASPGTGGTYGYTF
CDR3 DNA: TGTGCCAGCCCCGGGACAGGGGGAACCTATGGCTACACCTTC

D gene: TRBD1
V gene: TRBV7-9
J gene: TRBJ1-2
clone size: few
CDR3 protein: CASSLTGVNGYTF
CDR3 DNA: TGTGCCAGCAGCTTAACAGGGGTTAATGGCTACACCTTC

D gene: .
V gene: TRBV18
J gene: TRBJ2-5
clone size: .
CDR3 protein: CASSPQPQETQYF
CDR3 DNA: TGTGCCAGCTCACCACAGCCCCAAGAGACCCAGTACTTC

D gene: TRBD1
V gene: TRBV5-1
J gene: TRBJ1-2
clone size: .
CDR3 protein: CASSPGDRLSGYTF
CDR3 DNA: TGCGCCAGCAGCCCAGGGGACAGGTTGTCTGGCTACACCTTC

D gene: .
V gene: TRBV19
J gene: TRBJ1-6
clone size: once
CDR3 protein: CASMRAGNSPLHF
CDR3 DNA: TGTGCCAGTATGAGGGCCGGGAATTCACCCCTCCACTTT

D gene: .
V gene: TRBV12-3/TRBV12-4
J gene: TRBJ1-2
clone size: .
CDR3 protein: CASRQNILGYTF
CDR3 DNA: TGTGCCAGCAGACAAAATATTTTGGGCTACACCTTC

D gene: .
V gene: TRBV5-1
J gene: TRBJ1-1
clone size: .
CDR3 protein: CASSLGLSPEAFF
CDR3 DNA: TGCGCCAGCAGCTTGGGTCTCAGTCCTGAAGCTTTCTTT

D gene: TRBD1
V gene: TRBV23-1
J gene: TRBJ2-2
clone size: .
CDR3 protein: CASSQTRDRETGELFF
CDR3 DNA: TGCGCCAGCAGTCAAACCCGGGACAGGGAGACCGGGGAGCTGTTTTTT

D gene: TRBD2
V gene: TRBV27
J gene: TRBJ2-7
clone size: .
CDR3 protein: CASSPSGGLYEQYF
CDR3 DNA: TGTGCCAGCAGTCCGTCGGGGGGGCTCTACGAGCAGTACTTC

D gene: .
V gene: TRBV12-3/TRBV12-4
J gene: TRBJ1-2
clone size: .
CDR3 protein: CASSRQSGYGYTF
CDR3 DNA: TGTGCCAGCAGTAGACAGTCAGGCTATGGCTACACCTTC

D gene: TRBD1
V gene: TRBV3-1/TRBV3-2
J gene: TRBJ2-7
clone size: once
CDR3 protein: CASSQGTGTGSYEQYF
CDR3 DNA: TGTGCCAGCAGCCAAGGAACCGGGACAGGGAGCTACGAGCAGTACTTC

D gene: .
V gene: TRBV13
J gene: TRBJ1-1
clone size: .
CDR3 protein: CASSLGGQGWAEAFF
CDR3 DNA: TGTGCCAGCAGCTTAGGAGGGCAGGGATGGGCTGAAGCTTTCTTT

D gene: .
V gene: TRBV9
J gene: TRBJ2-5
clone size: .
CDR3 protein: CASSASHGVGETQYF
CDR3 DNA: TGTGCCAGCAGCGCCTCACACGGTGTCGGGGAGACCCAGTACTTC

D gene: .
V gene: TRBV9
J gene: TRBJ1-1
clone size: .
CDR3 protein: CASSVETYTEAFF
CDR3 DNA: TGTGCCAGCAGCGTAGAGACTTACACTGAAGCTTTCTTT

D gene: TRBD1
V gene: TRBV3-1/TRBV3-2
J gene: TRBJ1-5
clone size: .
CDR3 protein: CASSDRVDQPQHF
CDR3 DNA: TGTGCCAGCAGCGACAGGGTTGACCAGCCCCAGCATTTT